The clone carrying this T cell receptor (beta chain) came up once. Under the authors' procedure: Reference gene primer amplification yielded estimated nucleated cell counts. Profiling relied on immunoSEQ multiplex PCR, and the TCRdb table lists in-frame clones only, not all of them. The V and J calls and the clone size are those of that table, but D and trimming were determined from the DNA. The repertoire holds some 220,000 clones, with approximately 82% as singletons. The sample originates from a study of blood T cell repertoires in COVID-19. In the study overall: COVID-19 samples collected from the United States, Italy and Spain covered acute and convalescent phases. The analysed material was cDNA or gDNA that came from T cells, B-cell-depleted T cells, or PBMCs.

Germline CDR1 and CDR2: LNHDA and SQIVND (reference sequence). The V and J ends lost 10 bases and 8 bases respectively, with 30 bases between them. The CDR3 is 17 amino acids. Material: peripheral blood. The rearrangement links TRBV19 to TRBJ2-1, with a weak D call TRBD2 (6 bases). The receptor comes from a man aged 45 to 65 with active or convalescent COVID-19. CDR3 bases: TGTGCCACCCGGGCCCGGCGAACGGGGGTACCTTCCGATGAGCAGTTCTTC. Its translation is CATRARRTGVPSDEQFF. Together with reference TRBV19 and TRBJ2-1, the CDR3 gives the full variable domain: DGGITQSPKYLFRKEGQNVTLSCEQNLNHDAMYWYRQDPGQGLRLIYYSQIVNDFQKGDIAEGYSVSREKKESFPLTVTSAQKNPTAFYLCATRARRTGVPSDEQFFGPGTRLTVL.